This is a list of T cell receptor beta chains from one sample in a study of T cell responses to AZD1222 COVID-19 vaccine. The method was immunoSEQ multiplex PCR; TCRdb's version includes in-frame clones alone and lacks a portion of them. The repertoire holds 150,000 or so clones, 80% to 95% seen once, with about 5% in the top ten. The input for sequencing was peripheral blood, taken on day 0 of AZD1222 vaccination. These receptors were collected from an adult in good health. Each CDR3 is given without its conserved first and last residue.

v_gene	j_gene	CDR3aa
TRBV5-8	TRBJ1-1	ASTKWGMNTEAF
TRBV14	TRBJ1-6	ASSGTGQALGSPLH
TRBV18	TRBJ1-5	ASSRGSNQPQH
TRBV3-1/TRBV3-2	TRBJ1-1	ASSPVVLGDGTEAF
TRBV6-1	TRBJ1-2	ASSERTGGAYGYT
TRBV6-5	TRBJ2-7	ASYSGAPFEQY
TRBV28	TRBJ2-1	ASFTAGLPGF
TRBV7-9	TRBJ2-7	ASSFATVESYEQY
TRBV13	TRBJ2-7	ASSLWIDYEQY
TRBV11-2	TRBJ2-5	ASSLERGAGRSY
TRBV5-5	TRBJ1-2	ASSRDGTVSEYGYT
TRBV18	TRBJ1-1	ASSPQGTEAF
TRBV6-2/TRBV6-3	TRBJ1-1	ASSLGQRGTEAF
TRBV2	TRBJ2-1	ASSKGLAGGILDEQF
TRBV3-1/TRBV3-2	TRBJ1-6	ASSQGLGRGSPLH
TRBV5-1	TRBJ1-2	ASSLASGVVGIAYGYT
TRBV18	TRBJ2-5	ASSRTGGVETQY
TRBV5-1	TRBJ1-1	ASSFPGLNTEAF
TRBV7-2	TRBJ2-5	ASSFATGFIKETQY
TRBV5-4	TRBJ1-1	ASSQPQGMTEAF
TRBV19	TRBJ2-7	ASSMSIVYEQY
TRBV7-2	TRBJ1-1	ASSLVQGQGNTEAF
TRBV5-1	TRBJ2-1	ASSLGRLEDNEQF
TRBV3-1/TRBV3-2	TRBJ2-1	ASRGGLAASGAYNEQF
TRBV6-1	TRBJ1-6	ASSEATTARTLH
TRBV29-1	TRBJ1-4	SVEFSGLREKLF
TRBV6-2/TRBV6-3	TRBJ2-7	ASSYEVGLLEQY
TRBV28	TRBJ1-6	ASRTGQVGNSPLH
TRBV10-3	TRBJ2-1	AISERVGVGSYNEQF
TRBV5-1	TRBJ1-2	ASSSGTGGRLNYGYT
TRBV27	TRBJ1-2	ASSLKGPDYGYT
TRBV20-1	TRBJ2-7	SARAGFEQY
TRBV15	TRBJ2-7	ATSRVPPGR
TRBV5-1	TRBJ1-4	ASSLEGVMEEKLF
TRBV28	TRBJ1-6	ASHRGNNSPLH
TRBV5-4	TRBJ1-1	ASSPSRLVKAEAF
TRBV6-1	TRBJ1-6	ASSGPTGTRYNSPLH